One sample yielded the 9 T cell receptor beta chains listed below, sequenced in a study of vaccination and CD4 T cells after COVID-19. Cultured CD4+ T cell DNA underwent sequencing with the Oncomine TCR Beta short-read assay. Using its own MiXCR run on the PCR reads, TCRdb lists one record per CDR3 protein. The sample includes about 15,000 distinct CDR3 sequences, 55% to 85% of them seen just once. No antigens are known for them. The treatment was: 10-day PBMC culture with coronavirus spike peptide pools or control peptides (ViraFEST assay). The material sequenced was CD4+ T cells from blood, cultured in vitro. The receptor source for this set is a human donor who had recovered from COVID-19.

The rearrangement uses TRBV20-1 and TRBJ2-3; D is unclear. The V gene's germline CDR1 is DFQATT and CDR2 SNEGSKA (reference sequence). This CDR3 region has 13 residues. Trimming took 1 base from V and 2 from J, leaving 7 bases between them. CDR3 in amino acids: CSARVPNTDTQYF. The CDR3 nucleotides read TGCAGTGCTAGAGTACCCAACACAGATACGCAGTATTTT.

A few counts support this clonotype. CDR3 bases: TGTGCCATCCGCAGAGGGGCAAATCAGCCCCAGCATTTT. Protein product: CAIRRGANQPQHF. V usage is TRBV10-3 and J usage is TRBJ1-5; D possibly corresponds to TRBD1 (5 bases). The ends were cut back, 8 bases at V and 4 bases at J, with 12 bases in the middle. The germline CDR1 and CDR2 sequences are ENHRY and SYGVKD. The CDR3 loop spans 13 amino acids.

The chain joins TRBV25-1 to TRBJ1-5; a weak D match, TRBD1 (5 bases). Germline CDR1 and CDR2: MGHDK and SYGVNS. V lost 6 bases, J lost 2 bases, and 8 bases lay in between. CDR3 size: 13 residues. The CDR3 spells CASRQGCNQPQHF. DNA for the CDR3: TGTGCCAGCAGGCAGGGTTGCAATCAGCCCCAGCATTTT.

The rearrangement links TRBV24-1 to TRBJ1-2; D is unresolved. With 10 bases removed from V and 8 bases from J, the gap between germline ends came to 13 bases. This CDR3 contains 11 residues. The germline gives CDR1 KGHDR, CDR2 SFDVKD. The CDR3 protein is CATSSRVGYTF. CDR3 in DNA: TGTGCCACTTCTTCGAGAGTAGGCTACACCTTC.

This clonotype was detected a few times. The chain has TRBV2 and TRBJ2-7; possible D gene TRBD2, 5 bases. V shed 6 bases and J shed 3 bases, with 21 bases lying between them. The CDR3 consists of 16 residues. Per the germline V gene, CDR1 is SNHLY and CDR2 is FYNNEI. Written as DNA, the CDR3 is TGTGCCAGCAGCTCTCTCGTTCGATTGACTATCTACGAGCAGTACTTC. As protein: CASSSLVRLTIYEQYF.

The V call is TRBV7-9, the J call TRBJ1-1; D might be TRBD1 (6 bases). V gave up 4 bases and J gave up 4 bases, with 13 bases separating them. The CDR3 is 14 residues long. CDR1 and CDR2 (germline): SEHNR, FQNEAQ (reference sequence). CDR3 region: CASSSPRGGTEAFF. The CDR3, as DNA: TGTGCCAGCAGCTCGCCCAGGGGAGGCACTGAAGCTTTCTTT.

The rearrangement uses TRBV7-6 and TRBJ2-7; 7 bases match TRBD2. Germline lookup yields CDR1 SGHVS and CDR2 FNYEAQ. With V trimmed by 6 bases and J by 5 bases, 4 bases remained unmatched. There are 12 residues in the CDR3. CDR3 loop: CASSSGRDEQYF. DNA of the CDR3: TGTGCCAGCAGTTCAGGGAGGGACGAGCAGTACTTC.

This clonotype turned up a few times. V gene TRBV7-2 combines with J gene TRBJ2-5, with D unclear. This CDR3 has 13 amino acids. Germline-derived CDR1 and CDR2 are SGHTA and FQGNSA. The ends were cut back, 1 base at V and 2 bases at J, with 5 bases in the middle. Here the CDR3 DNA reads TGTGCCAGCAGCTTAGGGGGTCAAGAGACCCAGTACTTC. This gives the protein CASSLGGQETQYF.

The gene calls are TRBV6-5 and TRBJ2-2; the match to TRBD1 covers 7 bases. With 4 bases clipped from V and 7 bases from J, the junction kept 6 bases outside the gene matches. The CDR3 covers 14 residues. From germline, CDR1 is MNHEY and CDR2 SVGAGI. CDR3 coding DNA: TGTGCCAGCAGTTGGGGACAGAAGAACGGGGAGCTGTTTTTT. The encoded protein is CASSWGQKNGELFF.